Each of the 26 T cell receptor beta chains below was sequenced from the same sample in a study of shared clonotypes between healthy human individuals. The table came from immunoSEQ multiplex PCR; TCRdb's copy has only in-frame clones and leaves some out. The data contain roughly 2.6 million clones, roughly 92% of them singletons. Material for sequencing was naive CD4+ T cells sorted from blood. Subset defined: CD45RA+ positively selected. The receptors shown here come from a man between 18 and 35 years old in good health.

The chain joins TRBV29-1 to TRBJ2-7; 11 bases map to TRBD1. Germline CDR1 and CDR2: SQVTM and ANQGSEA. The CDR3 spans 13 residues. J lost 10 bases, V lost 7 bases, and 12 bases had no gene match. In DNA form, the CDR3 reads TGCAGCGGCCCGGGACAGGGGGTGAGGGGACAGTACTTC. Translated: CSGPGQGVRGQYF.

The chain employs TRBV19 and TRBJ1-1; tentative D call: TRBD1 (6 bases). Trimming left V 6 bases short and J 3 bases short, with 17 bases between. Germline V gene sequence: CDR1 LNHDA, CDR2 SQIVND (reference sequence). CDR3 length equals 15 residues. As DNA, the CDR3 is TGTGCCAGTAGCAAACAGGGCCTAGGGGACACTGAAGCTTTCTTT. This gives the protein CASSKQGLGDTEAFF.

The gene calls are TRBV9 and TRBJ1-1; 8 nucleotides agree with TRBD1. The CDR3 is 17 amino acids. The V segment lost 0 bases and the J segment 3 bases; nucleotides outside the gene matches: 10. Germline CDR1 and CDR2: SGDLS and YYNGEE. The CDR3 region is CASSVGQGAPGYTEAFF. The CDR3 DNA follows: TGTGCCAGCAGCGTAGGGCAGGGGGCTCCGGGGTACACTGAAGCTTTCTTT. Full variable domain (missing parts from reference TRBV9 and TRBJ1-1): DSGVTQTPKHLITATGQRVTLRCSPRSGDLSVYWYQQSLDQGLQFLIQYYNGEERAKGNILERFSAQQFPDLHSELNLSSLELGDSALYFCASSVGQGAPGYTEAFFGQGTRLTVV.

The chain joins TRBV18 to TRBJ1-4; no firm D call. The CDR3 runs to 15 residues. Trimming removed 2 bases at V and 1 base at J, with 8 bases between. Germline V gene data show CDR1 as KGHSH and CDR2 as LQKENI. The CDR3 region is CASSPTAGTNEKLFF. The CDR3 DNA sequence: TGTGCCAGCTCACCAACGGCCGGAACTAATGAAAAACTGTTTTTT.

CDR3 region: CASSDRTQGDYGYTF. In DNA, the CDR3 is TGTGCCAGCAGCGATCGGACGCAGGGGGATTATGGCTACACCTTC. The genes are TRBV5-4 and TRBJ1-2, with 7 bases aligning to TRBD1. This CDR3 has 15 amino acids. CDR1 SGHNT and CDR2 YYREEE come from the germline V gene (reference sequence). V was pared by 4 bases and J by 5 bases, with 11 bases of the junction left unmatched. The full variable domain, in which reference TRBV5-4 and TRBJ1-2 provide the parts outside the CDR3, is ETGVTQSPTHLIKTRGQQVTLRCSSQSGHNTVSWYQQALGQGPQFIFQYYREEENGRGNFPPRFSGLQFPNYSSELNVNALELDDSALYLCASSDRTQGDYGYTFGSGTRLTVV.

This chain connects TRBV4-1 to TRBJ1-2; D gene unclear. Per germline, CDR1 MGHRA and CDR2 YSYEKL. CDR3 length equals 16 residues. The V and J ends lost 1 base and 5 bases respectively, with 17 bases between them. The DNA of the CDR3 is TGCGCCAGCAGCCAAGGCATCGGCTCGCTTGGGTATGGCTACACCTTC. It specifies CASSQGIGSLGYGYTF.

The CDR3 bases are TGTGCCAGCACGTCGACAGGGGGCCGGGGTGAAAAACTGTTTTTT. This sequence encodes CASTSTGGRGEKLFF. This sequence joins TRBV2 and TRBJ1-4; 10 nucleotides line up with TRBD1. Trimming removed 7 bases from V and 7 bases from J; junction bases left unmatched: 9. This CDR3 comprises 15 residues. Germline V lookup: CDR1 SNHLY, CDR2 FYNNEI.

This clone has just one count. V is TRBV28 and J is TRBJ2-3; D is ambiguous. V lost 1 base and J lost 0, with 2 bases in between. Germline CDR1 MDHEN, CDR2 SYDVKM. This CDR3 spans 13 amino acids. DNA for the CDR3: TGTGCCAGCAGTTTATACAGCACAGATACGCAGTATTTT. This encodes CASSLYSTDTQYF.

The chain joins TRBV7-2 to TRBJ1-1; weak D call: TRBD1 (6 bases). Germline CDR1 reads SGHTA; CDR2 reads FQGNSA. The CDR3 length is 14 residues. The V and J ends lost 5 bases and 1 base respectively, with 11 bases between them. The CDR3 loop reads CASSPTGRNTEAFF. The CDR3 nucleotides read TGTGCCAGCAGCCCAACAGGGAGGAACACTGAAGCTTTCTTT.

The chain's CDR3 is CASSPVAGGKETQYF. CDR3 bases: TGTGCCAGCAGCCCCGTAGCGGGAGGAAAAGAGACCCAGTACTTC. The rearrangement joins TRBV11-2 to TRBJ2-5; 10 bases are a match to TRBD2. V dropped 5 bases and J dropped 3; count of bases not matched to a gene: 6. Germline V lookup: CDR1 SGHAT, CDR2 FQNNGV. This CDR3 has 15 residues. The full variable domain, rest sourced from reference TRBV11-2 and TRBJ2-5, is EAGVAQSPRYKIIEKRQSVAFWCNPISGHATLYWYQQILGQGPKLLIQFQNNGVVDDSQLPKDRFSAERLKGVDSTLKIQPAKLEDSAVYLCASSPVAGGKETQYFGPGTRLLVL.

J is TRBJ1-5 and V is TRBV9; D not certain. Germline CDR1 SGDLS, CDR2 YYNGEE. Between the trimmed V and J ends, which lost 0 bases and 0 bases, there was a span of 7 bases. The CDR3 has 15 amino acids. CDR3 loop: CASSVADNSNQPQHF. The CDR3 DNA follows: TGTGCCAGCAGCGTAGCTGATAATAGCAATCAGCCCCAGCATTTT.

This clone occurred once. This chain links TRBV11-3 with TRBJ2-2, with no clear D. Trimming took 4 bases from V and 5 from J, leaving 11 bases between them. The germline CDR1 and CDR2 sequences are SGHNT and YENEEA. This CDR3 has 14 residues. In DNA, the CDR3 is TGTGCCAGCAGCTCCCGAGCCCGGACCGGGGAGCTGTTTTTT. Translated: CASSSRARTGELFF.

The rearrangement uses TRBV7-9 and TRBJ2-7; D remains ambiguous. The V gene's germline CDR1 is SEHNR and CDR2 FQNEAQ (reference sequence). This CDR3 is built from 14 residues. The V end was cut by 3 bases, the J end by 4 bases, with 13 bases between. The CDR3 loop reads CASSFPPGSYEQYF. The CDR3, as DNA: TGTGCCAGCAGCTTTCCCCCGGGCTCATACGAGCAGTACTTC.

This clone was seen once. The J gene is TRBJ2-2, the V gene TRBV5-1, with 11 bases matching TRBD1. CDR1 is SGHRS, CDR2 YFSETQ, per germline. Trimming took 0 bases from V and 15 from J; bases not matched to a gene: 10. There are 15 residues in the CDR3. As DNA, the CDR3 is TGCGCCAGCAGCTTGGCCACCCGGGACAGGGGGTTCGTGTTTTTT. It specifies CASSLATRDRGFVFF.

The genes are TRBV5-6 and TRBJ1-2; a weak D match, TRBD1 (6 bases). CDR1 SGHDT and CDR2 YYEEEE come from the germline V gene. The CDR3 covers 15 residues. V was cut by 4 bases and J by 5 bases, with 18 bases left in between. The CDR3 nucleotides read TGTGCCAGCAGCCCAGACAGGCACGGGGGATATGGCTACACCTTC. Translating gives CASSPDRHGGYGYTF.

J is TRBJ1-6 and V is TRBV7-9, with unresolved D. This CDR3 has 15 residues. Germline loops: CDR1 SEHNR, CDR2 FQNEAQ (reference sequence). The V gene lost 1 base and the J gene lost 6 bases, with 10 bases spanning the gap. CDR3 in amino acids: CASSLGDKINSPLHF. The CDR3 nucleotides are TGTGCCAGCAGCTTAGGAGACAAGATTAATTCACCCCTCCACTTT.

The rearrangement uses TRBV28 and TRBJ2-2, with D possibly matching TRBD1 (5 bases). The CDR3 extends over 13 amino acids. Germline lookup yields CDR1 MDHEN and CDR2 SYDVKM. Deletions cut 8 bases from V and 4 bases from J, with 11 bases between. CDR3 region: CASLRQTTGELFF. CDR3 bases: TGTGCCAGCCTCCGACAGACCACCGGGGAGCTGTTTTTT.

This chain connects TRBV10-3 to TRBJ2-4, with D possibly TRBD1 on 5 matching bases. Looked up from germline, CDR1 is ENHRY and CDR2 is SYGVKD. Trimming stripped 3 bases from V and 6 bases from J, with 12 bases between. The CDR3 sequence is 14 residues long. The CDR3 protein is CAISDLGQGNIQYF. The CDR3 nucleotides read TGTGCCATCAGTGATCTCGGTCAGGGAAACATTCAGTACTTC.

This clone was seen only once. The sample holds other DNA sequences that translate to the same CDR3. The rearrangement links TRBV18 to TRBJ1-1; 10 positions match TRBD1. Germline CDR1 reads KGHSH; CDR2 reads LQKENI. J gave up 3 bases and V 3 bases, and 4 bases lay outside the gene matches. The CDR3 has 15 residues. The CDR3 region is CASSPGTGVDTEAFF. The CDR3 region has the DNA TGTGCCAGCTCACCCGGGACAGGGGTCGACACTGAAGCTTTCTTT.

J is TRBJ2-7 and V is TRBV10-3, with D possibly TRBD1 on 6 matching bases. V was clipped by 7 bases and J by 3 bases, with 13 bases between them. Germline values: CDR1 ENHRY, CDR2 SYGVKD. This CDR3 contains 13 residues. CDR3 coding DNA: TGTGCCATCACTCAGGACAGCTACTACGAGCAGTACTTC. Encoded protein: CAITQDSYYEQYF.

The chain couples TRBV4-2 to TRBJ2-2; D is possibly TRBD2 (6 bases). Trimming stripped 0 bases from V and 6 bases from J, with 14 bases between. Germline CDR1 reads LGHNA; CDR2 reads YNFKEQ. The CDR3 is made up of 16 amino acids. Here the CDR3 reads CASSQEAAGGAGELFF. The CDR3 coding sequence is TGTGCCAGCAGCCAAGAGGCGGCCGGGGGAGCCGGGGAGCTGTTTTTT.

The CDR3 is CASSGMGYEQYF. The CDR3 DNA reads TGTGCCAGCAGCGGGATGGGTTACGAGCAGTACTTC. The chain joins TRBV9 to TRBJ2-7; D is unclear. The CDR3 covers 12 residues. V lost 3 bases, J lost 4 bases, and 8 bases lay in between. The germline V gene has CDR1 SGDLS and CDR2 YYNGEE.

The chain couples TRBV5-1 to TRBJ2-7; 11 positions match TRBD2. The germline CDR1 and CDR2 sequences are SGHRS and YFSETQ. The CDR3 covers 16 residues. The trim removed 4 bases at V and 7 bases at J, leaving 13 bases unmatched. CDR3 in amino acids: CASSPLTSGGGQEQYF. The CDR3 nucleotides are TGCGCCAGCAGCCCCCTTACTAGCGGGGGAGGGCAGGAGCAGTACTTC.

DNA for the CDR3: TGTGCCAGCAGTAACCAGGGCCAAGCTAACTATGGCTACACCTTC. This gives the protein CASSNQGQANYGYTF. V usage is TRBV28 and J usage is TRBJ1-2; D possibly corresponds to TRBD1 (5 bases). Germline-derived CDR1 and CDR2 are MDHEN and SYDVKM. The CDR3 has 15 amino acids. V lost 5 bases, J lost 0 bases, and 13 bases lay in between.

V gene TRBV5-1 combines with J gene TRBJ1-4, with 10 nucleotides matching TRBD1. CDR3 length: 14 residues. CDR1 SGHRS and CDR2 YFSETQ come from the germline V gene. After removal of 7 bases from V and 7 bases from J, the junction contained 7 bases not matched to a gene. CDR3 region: CASWDRDRGEKLFF. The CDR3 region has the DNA TGCGCCAGCTGGGACCGGGACAGGGGTGAAAAACTGTTTTTT.

CDR3 amino acids: CSVATGGRETQYF. The CDR3 bases are TGCAGCGTTGCCACGGGAGGTCGAGAGACCCAGTACTTC. The chain combines TRBV29-1 with TRBJ2-5; 7 bases agree with TRBD2. The CDR3 has 13 amino acids. With 4 bases clipped from V and 4 bases from J, the junction kept 6 bases outside the gene matches. The germline gives CDR1 SQVTM, CDR2 ANQGSEA.